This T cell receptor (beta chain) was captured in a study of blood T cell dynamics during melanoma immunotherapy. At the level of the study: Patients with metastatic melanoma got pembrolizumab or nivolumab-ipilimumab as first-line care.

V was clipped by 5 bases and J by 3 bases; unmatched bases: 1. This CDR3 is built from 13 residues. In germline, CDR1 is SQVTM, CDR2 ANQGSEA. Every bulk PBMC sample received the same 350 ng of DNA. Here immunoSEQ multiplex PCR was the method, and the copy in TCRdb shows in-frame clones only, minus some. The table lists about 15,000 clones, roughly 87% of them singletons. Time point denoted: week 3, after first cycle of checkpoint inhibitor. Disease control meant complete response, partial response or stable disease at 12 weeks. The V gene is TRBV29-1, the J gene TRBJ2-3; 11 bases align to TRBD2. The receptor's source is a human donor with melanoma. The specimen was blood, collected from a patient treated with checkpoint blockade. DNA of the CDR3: TGCAGCGTTAGGACTAGCGGGACAGATACGCAGTATTTT. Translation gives CSVRTSGTDTQYF.